The T cell receptor (beta chain) under discussion was sequenced for a study of T cell responses to AZD1222 COVID-19 vaccine. Study results and limitations: Receipt of two AZD1222 doses was followed by a rise in Spike-specific TCR breadth and depth. Donors skewed white British and female; clonal diversity was possibly underestimated.

Repertoires were generated with immunoSEQ multiplex PCR, while TCRdb's copy carries only in-frame clones and drops some. The table has around 50,000 clones, 70% to 90% seen once. This CDR3 spans 11 amino acids. CDR1 is LNHDA, CDR2 SQIVND, per germline (reference sequence). The ends were cut back, 8 bases at V and 2 bases at J, with 4 bases in the middle. Pooled samples include second doses given at about 4 or 12 weeks. With respect to this clone: Its antigen is undetermined.

The clonotype was recovered from an adult who received the AZD1222 COVID-19 vaccine. The chain couples TRBV19 to TRBJ1-5, with D uncertain. The source was peripheral blood, collected 28 days after the second AZD1222 dose. DNA for the CDR3: TGTGCCAGTTCTGGCAATCAGCCCCAGCATTTT. It specifies CASSGNQPQHF. The full variable domain, completed using reference TRBV19 and TRBJ1-5, is DGGITQSPKYLFRKEGQNVTLSCEQNLNHDAMYWYRQDPGQGLRLIYYSQIVNDFQKGDIAEGYSVSREKKESFPLTVTSAQKNPTAFYLCASSGNQPQHFGDGTRLSIL.